The 25 T cell receptor beta chains listed next were all sequenced from one sample in a study of T-cell reconstitution after alpha-beta-depleted transplantation in children. TCRbeta library construction was performed incorporating unique molecular identifiers. TCRdb re-analysed the PCR reads in MiXCR, keeping a single row per CDR3 protein. The sample lists around 72,000 distinct CDR3 sequences; around 4.7% were seen once. The input for sequencing was PBMCs, mostly from graft donor cells, taken 180 days after TCRalphabeta/CD19-depleted stem cell transplant. The receptors stem from a boy in the first two years of life who had a stem cell transplant for acute myeloid leukemia, so the T cells may come from the graft donor.

In this sample, this clonotype turned up many times. The J gene is TRBJ2-2, the V gene TRBV7-3; no reliable D call. This CDR3 is built from 13 residues. Germline loops: CDR1 SGHTA, CDR2 FQGTGA. V gave up 5 bases and J gave up 5 bases, with 9 bases separating them. CDR3 nucleotides: TGTGCCAGCAGCCCTCGAATAACCGGGGAGCTGTTTTTT. This codes for CASSPRITGELFF. Looking up the rest from reference TRBV7-3 and TRBJ2-2 gives the full variable domain: GAGVSQTPSNKVTEKGKYVELRCDPISGHTALYWYRQSLGQGPEFLIYFQGTGAADDSGLPNDRFFAVRPEGSVSTLKIQRTERGDSAVYLCASSPRITGELFFGEGSRLTVL.

This clonotype was counted ten times or more. This sequence joins TRBV7-9 and TRBJ2-5, with 8 bases identical to TRBD2. Germline V gene sequence: CDR1 SEHNR, CDR2 FQNEAQ (reference sequence). V trimming: 2 bases; J trimming: 4 bases; junction bases outside the gene matches: 0. CDR3 length equals 13 residues. CDR3 DNA: TGTGCCAGCAGCTTAAGCGGGGGAGAGACCCAGTACTTC. Amino acid sequence: CASSLSGGETQYF.

This clonotype was picked up many times. V and J are TRBV28 and TRBJ1-4, with unresolved D. V was cut by 2 bases and J by 4 bases, with 5 bases left in between. The CDR3 covers 13 residues. Germline V gene data show CDR1 as MDHEN and CDR2 as SYDVKM. The CDR3 region is CASSLQINEKLFF. The CDR3 DNA sequence: TGTGCCAGCAGTTTACAGATTAATGAAAAACTGTTTTTT.

This clonotype was recorded many times. The chain combines TRBV7-2 with TRBJ2-7, with TRBD2 identical over 12 bases. Germline V gene lookup returns CDR1 SGHTA and CDR2 FQGNSA. The CDR3 covers 18 residues. With 3 bases clipped from V and 4 bases from J, the junction kept 13 bases outside the gene matches. The CDR3 DNA sequence: TGTGCCAGCAGCTTCTTAGGGGGTCTAGCGGGGGGGAAGTACGAGCAGTACTTC. This encodes CASSFLGGLAGGKYEQYF.

In this sample, this clonotype turned up many times. The DNA is left out, because the CDR3 cannot be placed on it with certainty; the CDR3 is given as TCRdb lists it. This chain uses TRBV29-1 with TRBJ2-1; the table names TRBD1, a call not compared with the DNA. 14 amino acids form the CDR3, both terminal residues included. CDR1 and CDR2 (germline): SQVTM, ANQGSEA. This CDR3 is CSVGPGTGYNEQFF.

This clonotype was counted ten times or more. The chain uses TRBV24-1 and TRBJ2-1; 8 positions agree with TRBD2. This CDR3 region has 16 residues. With V trimmed by 1 base and J by 4 bases, 5 bases remained unmatched. The germline V gene encodes CDR1 KGHDR and CDR2 SFDVKD. CDR3 bases: TGTGCCACCAGTGATTTAAAAGCGGGGGATTACAATGAGCAGTTCTTC. This sequence encodes CATSDLKAGDYNEQFF.

The table lists this clonotype with many counts. The rearrangement joins TRBV12-3 or TRBV12-4 to TRBJ1-1; 7 nucleotides agree with TRBD1. The CDR3 is 14 amino acids. Trimming took 3 bases from V and 3 from J; bases not matched to a gene: 4. Written as DNA, the CDR3 is TGTGCCAGCAGTTTCCCCCAGGGGGACACTGAAGCTTTCTTT. It yields the protein CASSFPQGDTEAFF.

This clonotype was counted at least ten times. This chain joins TRBV11-2 and TRBJ2-7; D may be TRBD1 (5 bases). With 9 bases removed from V and 0 bases from J, the gap between germline ends came to 12 bases. Germline CDR1 and CDR2: SGHAT and FQNNGV. The CDR3 is 13 amino acids. The CDR3 DNA is TGTGCCAGTAGACAGTTAAGCTCCTACGAGCAGTACTTC. Translated, it gives CASRQLSSYEQYF.

This clonotype was seen at least ten times. The chain uses TRBV27 and TRBJ2-5, with 7 bases fitting TRBD1. The CDR3 runs 13 residues. Germline trimming cut 9 bases from V and 4 bases from J; bases unmatched to any gene: 8. Germline loops: CDR1 MNHEY, CDR2 SMNVEV (reference sequence). The CDR3 DNA is TGTGCCAGTTACAGGGGAGAGGGAGAGACCCAGTACTTC. Translation: CASYRGEGETQYF.

At least ten counts were recorded for this clonotype. The chain uses TRBV20-1 and TRBJ1-2; 8 bases are a match to TRBD1. Germline loops: CDR1 DFQATT, CDR2 SNEGSKA (reference sequence). V lost 2 bases to trimming and J lost 6 bases; unmatched junction nucleotides: 2. CDR3 length: 12 amino acids. CDR3 bases: TGCAGTGCTAGACGCAGGGGGCATGGCTACACCTTC. Its protein is CSARRRGHGYTF.

This clonotype has a count of ten or more. CDR3: CASSLQGPNEQFF. CDR3 bases: TGTGCCAGCAGCTTACAGGGCCCCAATGAGCAGTTCTTC. The J gene is TRBJ2-1, the V gene TRBV7-6; weak D call: TRBD1 (5 bases). Germline V lookup: CDR1 SGHVS, CDR2 FNYEAQ. The V and J ends lost 2 bases and 6 bases respectively, with 8 bases between them. The CDR3 contains 13 residues.

This clonotype has a count of ten or more. The J gene is TRBJ1-1, the V gene TRBV6-5, with 8 bases that match TRBD1. This CDR3 has 16 amino acids. Germline CDR1 MNHEY, CDR2 SVGAGI. Trimming cost V 0 bases and J 1 base; bases outside gene matches: 4. The CDR3 here is CASSYSIGQGNTEAFF. The CDR3 DNA is TGTGCCAGCAGTTACTCGATAGGACAGGGGAACACTGAAGCTTTCTTT.

This clonotype has a count of ten or more. V gene TRBV7-2 combines with J gene TRBJ2-4, with TRBD1 matching over 10 bases. This CDR3 has 14 amino acids. Germline lookup yields CDR1 SGHTA and CDR2 FQGNSA. Unmatched junction bases numbered 4, after V lost 4 bases and J lost 7 bases. DNA of the CDR3: TGTGCCAGCAGCTCCCGGGACAGGGGCAACATTCAGTACTTC. Residues: CASSSRDRGNIQYF. Full variable domain (remainder filled in from reference TRBV7-2 and TRBJ2-4): GAGVSQSPSNKVTEKGKDVELRCDPISGHTALYWYRQSLGQGLEFLIYFQGNSAPDKSGLPSDRFSAERTGGSVSTLTIQRTQQEDSAVYLCASSSRDRGNIQYFGAGTRLSVL.

This clonotype has at least ten counts. This rearrangement joins TRBV9 to TRBJ2-5, with a tentative D call TRBD2 (5 bases). The V end lost 0 bases, the J end lost 5 bases, and 14 bases lay between the germline ends. CDR3 length: 15 amino acids. CDR1 is SGDLS, CDR2 YYNGEE, per germline. The DNA of the CDR3 is TGTGCCAGCAGCGTAGGAGGGATCCTCCAGGAGACCCAGTACTTC. This encodes CASSVGGILQETQYF.

This clonotype has at least ten counts. This CDR3 reads CSARNLRQGNTEAFF. CDR3 DNA: TGCAGTGCTAGAAACCTTCGACAGGGGAACACTGAAGCTTTCTTT. This chain joins TRBV20-1 and TRBJ1-1, with 7 bases fitting TRBD1. Germline CDR1 is DFQATT and CDR2 is SNEGSKA (reference sequence). CDR3 length: 15 residues. J was trimmed by 1 base and V by 2 bases; bases with no gene match: 7.

This clonotype was picked up many times. The chain carries TRBV29-1 and TRBJ2-3; D remains unclear. The CDR3 runs to 10 residues. V was clipped by 5 bases and J by 3 bases, with 3 bases between them. Germline CDR1 is SQVTM and CDR2 is ANQGSEA. This chain's CDR3 is CSVNTDTQYF. CDR3 nucleotide sequence: TGCAGCGTTAATACAGATACGCAGTATTTT.

This clonotype was counted many times. The chain is built from TRBV20-1 and TRBJ1-5; no clear D. The ends were cut back, 5 bases at V and 5 bases at J, with 7 bases in the middle. Germline CDR1 and CDR2: DFQATT and SNEGSKA (reference sequence). The CDR3 sequence is 11 residues long. The CDR3 region is CSAAGDQPQHF. For the CDR3, the DNA is TGCAGTGCTGCCGGCGATCAGCCCCAGCATTTT.

There are many counts of this clonotype. The V call is TRBV4-3, the J call TRBJ1-2; TRBD1 matches 9 bases. V dropped 0 bases and J dropped 7; count of bases not matched to a gene: 9. The CDR3 sequence is 16 residues long. Germline values: CDR1 LGHNA, CDR2 YSLEER. The CDR3 DNA follows: TGCGCCAGCAGCCAAGATGGGACAGGGACATCTCGTGGCTACACCTTC. It translates to CASSQDGTGTSRGYTF.

This clonotype was observed at least ten times. The chain couples TRBV20-1 to TRBJ2-5; 7 nucleotides align to TRBD1. Losses at the gene ends were 0 bases for V and 2 bases for J; bases not matched to a gene: 6. This CDR3 is 15 amino acids long. In germline, CDR1 is DFQATT, CDR2 SNEGSKA (reference sequence). The CDR3 sequence: CSARDGQELQETQYF. Written as DNA, the CDR3 is TGCAGTGCTAGAGATGGACAGGAGCTACAAGAGACCCAGTACTTC.

This clonotype was observed many times. J is TRBJ1-2 and V is TRBV14; D remains ambiguous. Trimming took off 2 bases at V and 5 bases at J, with 15 bases between the two ends. The CDR3 runs 15 residues. The germline V gene encodes CDR1 SGHDN and CDR2 FVKESK. CDR3 residues: CASSQRPGRFYGYTF. The CDR3 nucleotides are TGTGCCAGCAGCCAAAGGCCGGGGAGGTTTTATGGCTACACCTTC.

The table lists this clonotype with many counts. The chain carries TRBV12-3 or TRBV12-4 and TRBJ2-2; D gene ambiguous. Deletions cut 1 base from V and 6 bases from J, with 6 bases between. The CDR3 contains 13 residues. The CDR3 is CASSLGVSGELFF. As DNA, the CDR3 is TGTGCCAGCAGTTTAGGGGTCTCCGGGGAGCTGTTTTTT.

The table lists this clonotype with many counts. The V gene is TRBV29-1, the J gene TRBJ2-1; TRBD1 agrees at 8 bases. The V and J ends lost 4 bases and 1 base, in that order; junction bases with no gene match: 6. Germline loops: CDR1 SQVTM, CDR2 ANQGSEA. The CDR3 loop spans 15 amino acids. CDR3 region: CSVGGQVVSYNEQFF. In DNA, the CDR3 is TGCAGCGTTGGGGGACAGGTCGTGTCCTACAATGAGCAGTTCTTC.

This clonotype was counted many times. This sequence joins TRBV12-3 or TRBV12-4 and TRBJ2-7; TRBD2 aligns across 8 bases. The V and J ends lost 1 base and 3 bases, in that order; junction bases with no gene match: 5. The CDR3 sequence is 15 residues long. The DNA for the CDR3 is TGTGCCAGCAGTTTAGGCGGGGGGTGGGGCTACGAGCAGTACTTC. It is translated as CASSLGGGWGYEQYF.

This clonotype showed up many times. This chain connects TRBV7-2 to TRBJ2-1; unclear D gene. This CDR3 has 12 amino acids. V gave up 4 bases and J gave up 5 bases, with 6 bases separating them. Germline V gene lookup returns CDR1 SGHTA and CDR2 FQGNSA. CDR3 sequence: CASSSRHNEQFF. In DNA form, the CDR3 reads TGTGCCAGCAGCTCTCGGCACAATGAGCAGTTCTTC.

This clonotype was found many times. The chain uses TRBV5-6 and TRBJ2-5; 11 positions agree with TRBD2. From germline, CDR1 is SGHDT and CDR2 YYEEEE. V shed 0 bases, J shed 5 bases, and the junction held 9 bases outside the gene matches. This CDR3 contains 17 residues. The CDR3 loop reads CASSLGATSGDWETQYF. The CDR3 nucleotides read TGTGCCAGCAGCTTGGGTGCGACTAGCGGGGACTGGGAGACCCAGTACTTC.